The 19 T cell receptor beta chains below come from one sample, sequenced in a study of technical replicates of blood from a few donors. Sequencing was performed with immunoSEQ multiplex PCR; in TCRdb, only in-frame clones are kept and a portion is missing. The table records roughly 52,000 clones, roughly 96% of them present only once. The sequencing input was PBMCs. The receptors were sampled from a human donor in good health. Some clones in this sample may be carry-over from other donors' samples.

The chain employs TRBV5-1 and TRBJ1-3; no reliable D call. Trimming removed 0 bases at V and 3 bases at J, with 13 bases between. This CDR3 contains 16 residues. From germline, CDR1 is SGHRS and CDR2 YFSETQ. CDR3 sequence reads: CASSLAGQRYGNTIYF. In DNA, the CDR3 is TGCGCCAGCAGCTTGGCAGGTCAGCGGTATGGAAACACCATATATTTT.

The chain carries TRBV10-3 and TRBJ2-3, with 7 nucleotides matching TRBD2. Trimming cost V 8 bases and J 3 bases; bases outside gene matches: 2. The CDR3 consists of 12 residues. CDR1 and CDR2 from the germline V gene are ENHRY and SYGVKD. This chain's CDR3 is CAISLATDTQYF. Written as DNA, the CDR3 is TGTGCCATCTCACTAGCGACAGATACGCAGTATTTT.

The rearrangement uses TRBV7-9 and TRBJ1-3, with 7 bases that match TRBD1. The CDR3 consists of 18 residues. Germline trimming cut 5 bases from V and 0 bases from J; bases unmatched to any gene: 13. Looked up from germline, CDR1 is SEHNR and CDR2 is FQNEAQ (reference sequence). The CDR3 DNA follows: TGTGCCAGCAGCCGAGGGACAGAGAGACGCCGCTCTGGAAACACCATATATTTT. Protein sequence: CASSRGTERRRSGNTIYF.

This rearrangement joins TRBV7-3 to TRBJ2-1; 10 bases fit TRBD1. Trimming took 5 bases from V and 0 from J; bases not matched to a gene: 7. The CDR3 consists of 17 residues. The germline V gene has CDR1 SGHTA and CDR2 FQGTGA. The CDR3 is CASSKGTGVSSYNEQFF. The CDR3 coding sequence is TGTGCCAGCAGCAAAGGGACAGGGGTGAGCTCCTACAATGAGCAGTTCTTC.

The CDR3 protein is CASSFIAGGNNEQFF. DNA of the CDR3: TGTGCCAGCAGCTTTATAGCGGGGGGGAACAATGAGCAGTTCTTC. The chain employs TRBV7-6 and TRBJ2-1, with 11 bases matching TRBD2. Germline CDR1 is SGHVS and CDR2 is FNYEAQ. The CDR3 extends over 15 amino acids. V trimming: 3 bases; J trimming: 5 bases; junction bases outside the gene matches: 3.

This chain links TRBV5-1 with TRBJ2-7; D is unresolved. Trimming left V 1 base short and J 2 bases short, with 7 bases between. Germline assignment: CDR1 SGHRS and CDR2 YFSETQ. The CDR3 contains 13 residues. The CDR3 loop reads CASSLYSPYEQYF. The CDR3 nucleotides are TGCGCCAGCAGCTTGTACAGTCCCTACGAGCAGTACTTC.

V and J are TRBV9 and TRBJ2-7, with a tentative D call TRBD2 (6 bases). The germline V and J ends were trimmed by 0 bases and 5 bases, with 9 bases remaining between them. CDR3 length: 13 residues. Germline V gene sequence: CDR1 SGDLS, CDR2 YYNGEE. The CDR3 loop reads CASSVAGGDEQYF. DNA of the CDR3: TGTGCCAGCAGCGTAGCAGGAGGGGACGAGCAGTACTTC.

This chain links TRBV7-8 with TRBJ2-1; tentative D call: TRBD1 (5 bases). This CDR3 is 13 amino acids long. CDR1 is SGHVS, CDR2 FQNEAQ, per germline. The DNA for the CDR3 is TGTGCTCGAAGACAAGTTCCTGGGGCTGAGCAGTTCTTC. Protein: CARRQVPGAEQFF.

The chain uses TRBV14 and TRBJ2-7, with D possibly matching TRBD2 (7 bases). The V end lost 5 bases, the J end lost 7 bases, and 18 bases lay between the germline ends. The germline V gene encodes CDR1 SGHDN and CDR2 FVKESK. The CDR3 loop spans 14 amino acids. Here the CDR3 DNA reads TGTGCCAGCAGCGGCGGCGGGGGCCGGCGGGAGCAGTACTTC. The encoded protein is CASSGGGGRREQYF.

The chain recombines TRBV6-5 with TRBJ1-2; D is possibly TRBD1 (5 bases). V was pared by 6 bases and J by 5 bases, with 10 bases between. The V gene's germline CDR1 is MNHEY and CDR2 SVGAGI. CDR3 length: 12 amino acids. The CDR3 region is CASSEAGYGYTF. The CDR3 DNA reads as TGTGCCAGCAGCGAGGCAGGGTATGGCTACACCTTC.

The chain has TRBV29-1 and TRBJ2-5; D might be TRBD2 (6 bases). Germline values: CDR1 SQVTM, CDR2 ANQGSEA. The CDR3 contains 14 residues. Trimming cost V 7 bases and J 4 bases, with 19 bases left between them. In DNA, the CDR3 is TGCAGCGCGACGGCGGGATCGGCCCCAGAGACCCAGTACTTC. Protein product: CSATAGSAPETQYF.

The CDR3 region is CASSFFDSAEAFF. CDR3 DNA: TGTGCCAGCAGCTTTTTCGACTCGGCTGAAGCTTTCTTT. The V gene is TRBV7-2, the J gene TRBJ1-1; D gene unclear. CDR1 is SGHTA, CDR2 FQGNSA, per germline. Trimming removed 3 bases at V and 6 bases at J, with 11 bases between. This CDR3 has 13 residues.

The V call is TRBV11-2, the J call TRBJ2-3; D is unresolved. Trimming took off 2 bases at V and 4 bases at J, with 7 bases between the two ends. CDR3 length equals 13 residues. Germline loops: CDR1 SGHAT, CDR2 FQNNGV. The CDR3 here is CASSLRSPDTQYF. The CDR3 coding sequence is TGTGCCAGCAGCTTAAGGAGTCCAGATACGCAGTATTTT.

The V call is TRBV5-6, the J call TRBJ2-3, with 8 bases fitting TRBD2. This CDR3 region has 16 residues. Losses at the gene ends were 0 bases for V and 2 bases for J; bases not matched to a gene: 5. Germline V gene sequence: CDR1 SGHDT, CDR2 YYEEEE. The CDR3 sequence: CASSLGAGAPTDTQYF. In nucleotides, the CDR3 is TGTGCCAGCAGCTTGGGAGCGGGGGCCCCCACAGATACGCAGTATTTT.

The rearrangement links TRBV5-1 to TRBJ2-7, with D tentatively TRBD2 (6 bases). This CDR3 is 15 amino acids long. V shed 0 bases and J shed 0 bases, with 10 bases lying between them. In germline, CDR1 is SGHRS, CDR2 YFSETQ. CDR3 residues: CASSLAAGSSYEQYF. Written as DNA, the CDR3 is TGCGCCAGCAGCTTGGCCGCCGGGAGCTCCTACGAGCAGTACTTC.

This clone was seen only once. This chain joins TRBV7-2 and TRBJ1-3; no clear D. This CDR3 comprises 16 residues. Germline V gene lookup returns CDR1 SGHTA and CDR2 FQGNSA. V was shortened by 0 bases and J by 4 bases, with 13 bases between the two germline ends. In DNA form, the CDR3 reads TGTGCCAGCAGCTTAGCAGCAAGGAGTAGGGGAAACACCATATATTTT. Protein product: CASSLAARSRGNTIYF.

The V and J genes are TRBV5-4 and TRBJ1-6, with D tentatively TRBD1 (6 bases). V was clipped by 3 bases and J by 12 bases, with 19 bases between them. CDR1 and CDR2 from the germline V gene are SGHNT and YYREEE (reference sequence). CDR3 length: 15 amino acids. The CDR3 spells CASSSSGGPGGPLHF. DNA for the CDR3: TGTGCCAGCAGCTCCTCGGGGGGGCCCGGGGGACCCCTCCACTTT. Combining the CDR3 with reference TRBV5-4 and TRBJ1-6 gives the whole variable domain ETGVTQSPTHLIKTRGQQVTLRCSSQSGHNTVSWYQQALGQGPQFIFQYYREEENGRGNFPPRFSGLQFPNYSSELNVNALELDDSALYLCASSSSGGPGGPLHFGNGTRLTVT.

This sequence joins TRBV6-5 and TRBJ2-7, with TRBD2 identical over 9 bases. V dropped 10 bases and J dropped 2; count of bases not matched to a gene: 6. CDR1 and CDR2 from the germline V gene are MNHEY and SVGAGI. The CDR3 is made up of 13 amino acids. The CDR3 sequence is CATSSGATYEQYF. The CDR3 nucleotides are TGTGCCACCTCTAGCGGGGCTACCTACGAGCAGTACTTC.

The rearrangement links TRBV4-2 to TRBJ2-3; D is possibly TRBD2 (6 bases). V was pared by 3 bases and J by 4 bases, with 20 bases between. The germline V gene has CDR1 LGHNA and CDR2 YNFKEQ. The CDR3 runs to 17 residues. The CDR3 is CASSHHPVTSRSDTQYF. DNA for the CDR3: TGTGCCAGCAGCCACCACCCCGTGACTAGTAGGTCAGATACGCAGTATTTT.